These 21 T cell receptor beta chains were all obtained from the same sample, sequenced in a study of blood T cell repertoires in COVID-19. The assay was immunoSEQ multiplex PCR, and TCRdb's table has in-frame clones only and misses some. The sample consists of some 150,000 clones, approximately 81% of them appearing once. Specimen: peripheral blood. These receptors all stem from a human donor in a cohort sampled during active COVID-19.

The chain is built from TRBV29-1 and TRBJ2-5; 11 bases map to TRBD1. The CDR3 runs to 13 residues. With V trimmed by 6 bases and J by 3 bases, 3 bases remained unmatched. Germline values: CDR1 SQVTM, CDR2 ANQGSEA. CDR3 nucleotide sequence: TGCAGCGTGGGACAGGGGGTGAAAGAGACCCAGTACTTC. Amino acids: CSVGQGVKETQYF.

This chain uses TRBV6-2 or TRBV6-3 with TRBJ1-2; D unresolved. From germline, CDR1 is MNHEY and CDR2 SVGEGT. This CDR3 is 13 amino acids long. The V gene lost 0 bases and the J gene lost 7 bases, with 9 bases spanning the gap. The CDR3 spells CASSYSLGGGYTF. For the CDR3, the DNA is TGTGCCAGCAGTTACTCTTTGGGAGGTGGCTACACCTTC.

This chain links TRBV10-3 with TRBJ1-2; 7 nucleotides agree with TRBD1. The CDR3 has 16 residues. With V trimmed by 10 bases and J by 4 bases, 18 bases remained unmatched. Germline V gene sequence: CDR1 ENHRY, CDR2 SYGVKD. Here the CDR3 reads CATTAGGPPRGYGYTF. The CDR3 region has the DNA TGTGCCACCACAGCAGGGGGGCCCCCCAGGGGCTATGGCTACACCTTC.

The rearrangement links TRBV27 to TRBJ2-1; TRBD2 is a possible D gene (6 bases). Germline assignment: CDR1 MNHEY and CDR2 SMNVEV (reference sequence). V was pared by 5 bases and J by 4 bases, with 15 bases between. The CDR3 spans 15 residues. CDR3 amino acids: CASSITSYTYNEQFF. In DNA form, the CDR3 reads TGTGCCAGCAGTATTACTAGCTACACTTACAATGAGCAGTTCTTC.

The chain joins TRBV5-1 to TRBJ1-1; TRBD1 matches 8 bases. Trimming cost V 2 bases and J 11 bases; bases outside gene matches: 11. CDR1 and CDR2 from the germline V gene are SGHRS and YFSETQ. The CDR3 contains 14 residues. In DNA form, the CDR3 reads TGCGCCAGCAGCTTAGGACAGGGAGCCGCTACGGCTTTCTTT. It translates to CASSLGQGAATAFF.

This chain connects TRBV19 to TRBJ1-5, with TRBD1 identical over 11 bases. Trimming took 5 bases from V and 6 from J; bases not matched to a gene: 6. The CDR3 consists of 15 residues. Germline values: CDR1 LNHDA, CDR2 SQIVND (reference sequence). For the CDR3, the DNA is TGTGCCAGTAGTGCTCCGGGACAGGGGGGTCAGCCCCAGCATTTT. It translates to CASSAPGQGGQPQHF.

The chain couples TRBV15 to TRBJ1-2, with 7 bases identical to TRBD1. The CDR3 extends over 14 amino acids. J lost 6 bases, V lost 5 bases, and 9 bases had no gene match. From germline, CDR1 is LNHNV and CDR2 YYDKDF (reference sequence). The CDR3 bases are TGTGCCACCAGCGCCCACACCGGGACAGATGGCTACACCTTC. It yields the protein CATSAHTGTDGYTF.

The chain uses TRBV5-5 and TRBJ2-7; 8 bases are shared with TRBD1. Germline V gene lookup returns CDR1 SGHKS and CDR2 YYEKEE (reference sequence). The CDR3 covers 16 residues. V shed 3 bases and J 3 bases; nucleotides not matched to a gene: 11. CDR3 sequence: CASSSSFGTGVYEQYF. DNA of the CDR3: TGTGCCAGCAGCTCCTCGTTCGGGACAGGAGTCTACGAGCAGTACTTC.

V and J are TRBV5-6 and TRBJ1-3, with 7 nucleotides matching TRBD1. Per the germline V gene, CDR1 is SGHDT and CDR2 is YYEEEE. V trimming: 0 bases; J trimming: 3 bases; junction bases outside the gene matches: 3. The CDR3 is 15 residues long. CDR3 DNA: TGTGCCAGCAGCTTGGTAAGGGGGCTTGGAAACACCATATATTTT. Translating it yields CASSLVRGLGNTIYF.

V gene TRBV5-1 combines with J gene TRBJ1-2, with D perhaps TRBD1 (6 bases). Trimming shortened V by 4 bases and J by 7 bases, and 20 bases separated the two germline ends. CDR3 length: 15 residues. Germline-derived CDR1 and CDR2 are SGHRS and YFSETQ. The CDR3 loop is CASSLTTQGQGGYTF. The DNA for the CDR3 is TGCGCCAGCAGCCTCACCACTCAGGGACAAGGTGGCTACACCTTC. The entire variable domain, with the rest obtained from reference TRBV5-1 and TRBJ1-2, is as follows: KAGVTQTPRYLIKTRGQQVTLSCSPISGHRSVSWYQQTPGQGLQFLFEYFSETQRNKGNFPGRFSGRQFSNSRSEMNVSTLELGDSALYLCASSLTTQGQGGYTFGSGTRLTVV.

CDR3 loop: CASSQDSGSPLHF. The CDR3 bases are TGTGCCAGCAGCCAAGATTCAGGATCACCCCTCCACTTT. The chain uses TRBV3-1 (or the pseudogene TRBV3-2) and TRBJ1-6, with D hard to call. V was cut by 0 bases and J by 10 bases, with 7 bases left in between. Germline assignment: CDR1 LGHDT and CDR2 YNNKEL (reference sequence). There are 13 residues in the CDR3.

This chain links TRBV6-5 with TRBJ2-1; 8 bases match TRBD2. The ends lost 5 bases at V and 1 base at J; junction bases unmatched: 4. This CDR3 has 15 amino acids. Germline V gives CDR1 MNHEY, CDR2 SVGAGI. The CDR3 bases are TGTGCCAGCAGTACCGGGGGGGGGTCCTACAATGAGCAGTTCTTC. This encodes CASSTGGGSYNEQFF.

The chain links TRBV18 to TRBJ2-1, with 7 bases fitting TRBD2. Germline loops: CDR1 KGHSH, CDR2 LQKENI. CDR3 length: 16 amino acids. The J segment lost 10 bases and the V segment lost 2 bases, leaving 14 bases of the junction unmatched. The CDR3 DNA reads TGTGCCAGCTCACCAGGGATAGCGGGTACCTCGTCGGAGCAGTTCTTC. Amino acid sequence: CASSPGIAGTSSEQFF.

J is TRBJ1-2 and V is TRBV28; D might be TRBD1 (6 bases). The CDR3 length is 13 residues. The V gene lost 7 bases and the J gene lost 4 bases, with 13 bases spanning the gap. Per germline, CDR1 MDHEN and CDR2 SYDVKM. The DNA for the CDR3 is TGTGCCAGCACCTGGGGGGGCGGCTATGGCTACACCTTC. This translates into CASTWGGGYGYTF.

The V gene is TRBV5-4, the J gene TRBJ2-7; no firm D call. The CDR3 has 12 residues. Germline loops: CDR1 SGHNT, CDR2 YYREEE (reference sequence). Deletions cut 4 bases from V and 4 bases from J, with 9 bases between. The CDR3 protein is CASSPYGYEQYF. The CDR3 DNA follows: TGTGCCAGCAGCCCCTACGGGTACGAGCAGTACTTC. Filled out from reference TRBV5-4 and TRBJ2-7, the complete variable domain reads ETGVTQSPTHLIKTRGQQVTLRCSSQSGHNTVSWYQQALGQGPQFIFQYYREEENGRGNFPPRFSGLQFPNYSSELNVNALELDDSALYLCASSPYGYEQYFGPGTRLTVT.

The chain employs TRBV30 and TRBJ1-6, with 8 positions matching TRBD1. J lost 10 bases, V lost 3 bases, and 8 bases had no gene match. The CDR3 is 14 residues long. Germline CDR1 reads GTSNPN; CDR2 reads SVGIG (reference sequence). The CDR3 sequence: CAWSSGQGQSPLHF. CDR3 sequence (DNA): TGTGCCTGGAGCTCCGGACAGGGACAATCACCCCTCCACTTT.

V usage is TRBV7-9 and J usage is TRBJ1-1; 7 bases line up with TRBD1. Looked up from germline, CDR1 is SEHNR and CDR2 is FQNEAQ (reference sequence). This CDR3 spans 14 amino acids. With 4 bases clipped from V and 7 bases from J, the junction kept 9 bases outside the gene matches. CDR3 bases: TGTGCCAGCAGCTCCCAACAGGGGCTTGGTGAAGCTTTCTTT. Encoded protein: CASSSQQGLGEAFF.

This clone was picked up one time. V usage is TRBV7-2 and J usage is TRBJ1-2; 7 nucleotides line up with TRBD1. The V gene end was trimmed by 5 bases and the J gene end by 0 bases; junction bases not matched to a gene: 9. In germline, CDR1 is SGHTA, CDR2 FQGNSA. The CDR3 is 16 amino acids. This CDR3 reads CASSQQGTASNYGYTF. The CDR3 DNA sequence: TGTGCCAGCAGCCAGCAAGGGACAGCCTCTAACTATGGCTACACCTTC.

This clone was counted between two and nine times. The V call is TRBV5-1, the J call TRBJ1-2, with D maybe TRBD1 (6 bases). The germline V gene has CDR1 SGHRS and CDR2 YFSETQ. The CDR3 extends over 13 amino acids. Trimming took off 4 bases at V and 4 bases at J, with 11 bases between the two ends. The CDR3 DNA reads TGCGCCAGCAGCGCCTCGACAGGCTATGGCTACACCTTC. As protein: CASSASTGYGYTF.

J is TRBJ1-4 and V is TRBV6-6, with D perhaps matching TRBD1 (5 bases). The CDR3 consists of 12 residues. V was cut by 6 bases and J by 7 bases, with 9 bases left in between. CDR1 is MNHNY, CDR2 SVGAGI, per germline (reference sequence). The CDR3 region has the DNA TGTGCCAGCAGGACAGTGGGTGAAAAACTGTTTTTT. Translation: CASRTVGEKLFF.

This chain joins TRBV4-3 and TRBJ1-3; TRBD1 aligns across 10 bases. The CDR3 runs to 16 residues. CDR1 is LGHNA, CDR2 YSLEER, per germline. V lost 2 bases and J lost 5; bases outside the gene matches: 6. CDR3 protein: CASSQTGQGVRNTIYF. CDR3 in DNA: TGCGCCAGCAGCCAAACCGGACAGGGGGTCCGAAACACCATATATTTT.